The following is a T cell receptor (beta chain) sequence with its context. The antigen is not known. Other DNA sequences in this specimen translate into the identical CDR3. CDR1 and CDR2 from the germline V gene are KGHSH and LQKENI. V trimming: 3 bases; J trimming: 2 bases; junction bases outside the gene matches: 1. This CDR3 comprises 14 residues. The sample originates from a study of cytomegalovirus exposure and HLA in healthy donors. Findings and limits, study-wide: The study recorded fewer than 200 TCR beta chains that were cytomegalovirus-associated. Later, an analysis found that TCR clusters from the first cohort tended to co-occur in the 90 to 150 validation repertoires. Despite most TCR sequences being rare, some public TCRs occurred in many donors. Both high specificity and high sensitivity reportedly marked the classifier's diagnosis of cytomegalovirus status.

Sequenced by immunoSEQ multiplex PCR; TCRdb stores in-frame clones only, minus some. Altogether about 98,000 clones are present, around 90% being singletons, with the ten largest covering 3.9%. The rearrangement uses TRBV18 and TRBJ2-7, with 10 bases identical to TRBD1. Sequenced input: PBMCs. The origin of this receptor is a woman in her thirties in good health and CMV-seronegative. CDR3 DNA: TGTGCCAGCTCACCGGGGACAGGGGCCTACGAGCAGTACTTC. This translates into CASSPGTGAYEQYF.